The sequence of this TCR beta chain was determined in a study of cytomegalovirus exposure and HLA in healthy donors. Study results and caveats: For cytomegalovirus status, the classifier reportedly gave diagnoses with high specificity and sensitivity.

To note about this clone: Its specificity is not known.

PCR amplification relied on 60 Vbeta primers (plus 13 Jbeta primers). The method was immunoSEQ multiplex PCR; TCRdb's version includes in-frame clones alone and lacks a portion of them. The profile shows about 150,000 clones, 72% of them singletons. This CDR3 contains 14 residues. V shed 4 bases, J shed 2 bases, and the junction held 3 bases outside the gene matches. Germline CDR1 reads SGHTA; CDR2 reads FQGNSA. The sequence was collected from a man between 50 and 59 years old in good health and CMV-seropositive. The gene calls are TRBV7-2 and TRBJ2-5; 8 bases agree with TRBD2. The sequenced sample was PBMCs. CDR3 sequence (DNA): TGTGCCAGCAGCTACGGACTAGCACAAGAGACCCAGTACTTC. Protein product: CASSYGLAQETQYF.